These 22 T cell receptor beta chains came from one sample sequenced in a study of blood T cell repertoires in COVID-19. Sequencing was performed with immunoSEQ multiplex PCR; in TCRdb, only in-frame clones are kept and a portion is missing. The repertoire holds hundreds of thousands of clones, with over 80% as singletons. Specimen: peripheral blood. These receptor sequences come from a woman aged 18-30 years with acute or convalescent COVID-19.

This chain links TRBV7-2 with TRBJ2-3; 11 bases align to TRBD2. Trimming took 0 bases from V and 12 from J; bases not matched to a gene: 8. Germline loops: CDR1 SGHTA, CDR2 FQGNSA. CDR3 size: 15 residues. The CDR3 DNA follows: TGTGCCAGCAGCTTAGCAACTAGCGGGGGCCCCCGCCAGTATTTT. Amino acid sequence: CASSLATSGGPRQYF.

This clone was detected a few times. Other nucleotide sequences in the sample specify the same CDR3. J is TRBJ1-6 and V is TRBV9, with 10 nucleotides matching TRBD1. The ends lost 0 bases at V and 9 bases at J; junction bases unmatched: 3. The V gene's germline CDR1 is SGDLS and CDR2 YYNGEE. CDR3 length equals 15 residues. The CDR3 nucleotides are TGTGCCAGCAGCGTAGAAGGGACAGGGGCTTCACCCCTCCACTTT. It codes for CASSVEGTGASPLHF. Full variable domain (remainder filled in from reference TRBV9 and TRBJ1-6): DSGVTQTPKHLITATGQRVTLRCSPRSGDLSVYWYQQSLDQGLQFLIQYYNGEERAKGNILERFSAQQFPDLHSELNLSSLELGDSALYFCASSVEGTGASPLHFGNGTRLTVT.

The chain uses TRBV21-1 and TRBJ1-2. TRBV21-1 is annotated as a pseudogene. The CDR3 consists of 11 residues. The chain's CDR3 is CASSECYGYTF. CDR3 DNA: TGTGCCAGCAGCGAGTGCTATGGCTACACCTTC.

Points on this clone: The identical CDR3 is also encoded by other nucleotide sequences in the sample. The chain joins TRBV5-1 to TRBJ2-7; 7 nucleotides match TRBD1. Trimming cost V 0 bases and J 5 bases; bases outside gene matches: 5. This CDR3 contains 14 residues. Germline values: CDR1 SGHRS, CDR2 YFSETQ. CDR3 in amino acids: CASSLGQGEDEQYF. As DNA, the CDR3 is TGCGCCAGCAGCTTGGGACAGGGAGAGGACGAGCAGTACTTC.

Worth noting for this clone: Other nucleotide sequences in the sample specify the same CDR3. The gene calls are TRBV18 and TRBJ2-1, with D possibly being TRBD1 (6 bases). The CDR3 has 14 residues. The germline gives CDR1 KGHSH, CDR2 LQKENI. Trimming cost V 2 bases and J 4 bases, with 9 bases left between them. The CDR3 protein is CASSPGQGYNEQFF. The CDR3 coding sequence is TGTGCCAGCTCACCAGGGCAGGGGTACAATGAGCAGTTCTTC.

V gene TRBV19 combines with J gene TRBJ2-2, with TRBD2 as a possible D gene (6 bases). The germline V gene has CDR1 LNHDA and CDR2 SQIVND (reference sequence). V gave up 1 base and J gave up 0 bases, with 9 bases separating them. The CDR3 extends over 16 amino acids. This chain's CDR3 is CASSIAGGTNTGELFF. CDR3 DNA sequence: TGTGCCAGTAGTATAGCCGGCGGGACGAACACCGGGGAGCTGTTTTTT. The entire variable domain, with the rest obtained from reference TRBV19 and TRBJ2-2, is as follows: DGGITQSPKYLFRKEGQNVTLSCEQNLNHDAMYWYRQDPGQGLRLIYYSQIVNDFQKGDIAEGYSVSREKKESFPLTVTSAQKNPTAFYLCASSIAGGTNTGELFFGEGSRLTVL.

The rearrangement uses TRBV5-1 and TRBJ1-2; no clear D. V was shortened by 4 bases and J by 2 bases, with 15 bases between the two germline ends. The germline V gene has CDR1 SGHRS and CDR2 YFSETQ. This CDR3 spans 15 amino acids. CDR3 residues: CASSPRVGLNYGYTF. CDR3 coding DNA: TGCGCCAGCAGCCCGAGGGTAGGCCTCAACTATGGCTACACCTTC.

This clone was detected once. The rearrangement joins TRBV4-1 to TRBJ2-1, with 8 bases aligning to TRBD1. This CDR3 comprises 16 residues. Germline loops: CDR1 MGHRA, CDR2 YSYEKL. The V and J ends lost 3 bases and 5 bases, in that order; junction bases with no gene match: 9. For the CDR3, the DNA is TGCGCCAGCAGCCATCTTGCAGGGGGCTTCAACAATGAGCAGTTCTTC. It translates to CASSHLAGGFNNEQFF.

The chain employs TRBV7-2 and TRBJ1-2, with D possibly being TRBD1 (5 bases). In germline, CDR1 is SGHTA, CDR2 FQGNSA. Deletions cut 0 bases from V and 4 bases from J, with 6 bases between. CDR3 length: 13 amino acids. In DNA form, the CDR3 reads TGTGCCAGCAGCTTAGCAGGGGCCTATGGCTACACCTTC. This encodes CASSLAGAYGYTF.

The chain combines TRBV19 with TRBJ1-1, with D possibly TRBD1 on 6 matching bases. The germline gives CDR1 LNHDA, CDR2 SQIVND (reference sequence). This CDR3 comprises 18 residues. V lost 4 bases and J lost 0, with 21 bases in between. The CDR3 region is CASSTSGGRGGMNTEAFF. The DNA for the CDR3 is TGTGCCAGTAGTACCTCCGGGGGGCGCGGGGGTATGAACACTGAAGCTTTCTTT. Filled out from reference TRBV19 and TRBJ1-1, the complete variable domain reads DGGITQSPKYLFRKEGQNVTLSCEQNLNHDAMYWYRQDPGQGLRLIYYSQIVNDFQKGDIAEGYSVSREKKESFPLTVTSAQKNPTAFYLCASSTSGGRGGMNTEAFFGQGTRLTVV.

The chain carries TRBV2 and TRBJ1-2; possibly TRBD1 for D (6 bases). CDR1 is SNHLY, CDR2 FYNNEI, per germline. Trimming shortened V by 8 bases and J by 5 bases, and 15 bases separated the two germline ends. CDR3 length: 13 residues. This chain's CDR3 is CASGGGTAYGYTF. CDR3 DNA sequence: TGTGCCAGCGGGGGGGGCACTGCATATGGCTACACCTTC.

This clone was seen once. The chain combines TRBV27 with TRBJ1-2; no reliable D call. Per germline, CDR1 MNHEY and CDR2 SMNVEV (reference sequence). The CDR3 sequence is 14 residues long. The ends were cut back, 4 bases at V and 1 base at J, with 10 bases in the middle. CDR3 DNA: TGTGCCAGCAGTTCTGACGAGGATAACTATGGCTACACCTTC. Translating gives CASSSDEDNYGYTF.

The rearrangement uses TRBV4-3 and TRBJ1-1; weak D call: TRBD1 (5 bases). V was clipped by 1 base and J by 5 bases, with 14 bases between them. The CDR3 extends over 15 amino acids. Germline lookup yields CDR1 LGHNA and CDR2 YSLEER. The CDR3 coding sequence is TGCGCCAGCAGCCAAGCGGGGGGATATGGTACTGAAGCTTTCTTT. As protein: CASSQAGGYGTEAFF.

The chain employs TRBV7-9 and TRBJ2-7, with a tentative D call TRBD2 (5 bases). Germline assignment: CDR1 SEHNR and CDR2 FQNEAQ (reference sequence). The V gene lost 4 bases and the J gene lost 3 bases, with 10 bases spanning the gap. The CDR3 covers 13 residues. CDR3 loop: CASSSGLDYEQYF. For the CDR3, the DNA is TGTGCCAGCAGCTCCGGACTGGACTACGAGCAGTACTTC.

V and J are TRBV2 and TRBJ1-4, with D unresolved. The CDR3 runs to 14 residues. The V and J ends lost 4 bases and 4 bases respectively, with 10 bases between them. Germline values: CDR1 SNHLY, CDR2 FYNNEI. The DNA for the CDR3 is TGTGCCAGCAGTGGGAACGGAGGTAATGAAAAACTGTTTTTT. It specifies CASSGNGGNEKLFF. Using reference TRBV2 and TRBJ1-4 for the parts outside the CDR3, the full variable domain is EPEVTQTPSHQVTQMGQEVILRCVPISNHLYFYWYRQILGQKVEFLVSFYNNEISEKSEIFDDQFSVERPDGSNFTLKIRSTKLEDSAMYFCASSGNGGNEKLFFGSGTQLSVL.

This clone occurred once. J is TRBJ2-7 and V is TRBV9; D unresolved. Per germline, CDR1 SGDLS and CDR2 YYNGEE. The CDR3 is 13 amino acids. Trimming removed 3 bases at V and 3 bases at J, with 10 bases between. The CDR3 here is CASSGADGYEQYF. CDR3 sequence (DNA): TGTGCCAGCAGCGGGGCAGATGGCTACGAGCAGTACTTC.

Only a few counts were recorded for this clone. The chain couples TRBV5-1 to TRBJ2-7, with 7 positions matching TRBD1. The V gene's germline CDR1 is SGHRS and CDR2 YFSETQ. V was clipped by 4 bases and J by 5 bases; unmatched bases: 12. This CDR3 is built from 15 residues. The CDR3 region is CASSPRTGFPHEQYF. The CDR3 DNA is TGCGCCAGCAGCCCCCGGACAGGCTTTCCCCACGAGCAGTACTTC.

The J gene is TRBJ1-6, the V gene TRBV6-1; D remains unclear. Per the germline V gene, CDR1 is MNHNS and CDR2 is SASEGT. The germline V and J ends were trimmed by 0 bases and 9 bases, with 6 bases remaining between them. CDR3 size: 13 residues. The DNA for the CDR3 is TGTGCCAGCAGTGAAGCCCGTTCTTCACCCCTCCACTTT. It translates to CASSEARSSPLHF.

The V and J genes are TRBV19 and TRBJ1-1; 8 bases match TRBD1. The CDR3 runs 13 residues. CDR1 is LNHDA and CDR2 is SQIVND in the germline V gene (reference sequence). V was pared by 5 bases and J by 7 bases, with 6 bases of the junction left unmatched. CDR3 loop: CASSPRDRFEAFF. In DNA form, the CDR3 reads TGTGCCAGTAGTCCACGGGACAGGTTTGAAGCTTTCTTT.

The chain recombines TRBV9 with TRBJ2-3; a possible D gene is TRBD2 (6 bases). This CDR3 contains 15 residues. With 4 bases removed from V and 0 bases from J, the gap between germline ends came to 12 bases. Germline lookup yields CDR1 SGDLS and CDR2 YYNGEE. The CDR3 DNA is TGTGCCAGCAGCTTTAGGAGCGGGAGCACAGATACGCAGTATTTT. Amino acid sequence: CASSFRSGSTDTQYF. Combining the CDR3 with reference TRBV9 and TRBJ2-3 gives the whole variable domain DSGVTQTPKHLITATGQRVTLRCSPRSGDLSVYWYQQSLDQGLQFLIQYYNGEERAKGNILERFSAQQFPDLHSELNLSSLELGDSALYFCASSFRSGSTDTQYFGPGTRLTVL.

The chain couples TRBV19 to TRBJ1-2, with TRBD1 matching 10 bases. Germline trimming cut 6 bases from V and 7 bases from J; bases unmatched to any gene: 5. The CDR3 consists of 13 residues. CDR1 is LNHDA, CDR2 SQIVND, per germline (reference sequence). CDR3 bases: TGTGCCAGTAGCAGACAGGGGGCAAGTGGCTACACCTTC. It translates to CASSRQGASGYTF.

The gene calls are TRBV4-1 and TRBJ1-3, with a weak D call TRBD1 (5 bases). Germline V gene sequence: CDR1 MGHRA, CDR2 YSYEKL. The CDR3 has 13 residues. Deletions cut 4 bases from V and 8 bases from J, with 12 bases between. The CDR3 loop is CASSPPGGDTIYF. The CDR3 DNA reads as TGCGCCAGCAGCCCGCCCGGGGGGGACACCATATATTTT.